The present entry profiles one TCR beta chain with its context. The CDR3 is made up of 14 amino acids. Per the germline V gene, CDR1 is LNHNV and CDR2 is YYDKDF (reference sequence). Trimming removed 4 bases at V and 5 bases at J, with 14 bases between. These data originate in a study of OX40 agonist ivuxolimab in advanced cancers. The table came from immunoSEQ multiplex PCR; TCRdb's copy has only in-frame clones and leaves some out. There are 30,000 to 40,000 clones in the sample; approximately 90% occur only once, and around 13% lies in the top ten. The sequencing here drew on CD4+ or CD8+ T cells sorted from blood, taken in a trial of the OX40 agonist ivuxolimab. The receptor was derived from an adult with an advanced solid tumor such as melanoma, head and neck, liver or kidney cancer. The V gene is TRBV15, the J gene TRBJ2-5, with D tentatively TRBD1 or TRBD2 (5 bases each). CDR3 in amino acids: CATSKGRPRETQYF. Here the CDR3 DNA reads TGTGCCACCAGCAAGGGACGACCTCGGGAGACCCAGTACTTC. Filled out from reference TRBV15 and TRBJ2-5, the complete variable domain reads DAMVIQNPRYQVTQFGKPVTLSCSQTLNHNVMYWYQQKSSQAPKLLFHYYDKDFNNEADTPDNFQSRRPNTSFCFLDIRSPGLGDTAMYLCATSKGRPRETQYFGPGTRLLVL.